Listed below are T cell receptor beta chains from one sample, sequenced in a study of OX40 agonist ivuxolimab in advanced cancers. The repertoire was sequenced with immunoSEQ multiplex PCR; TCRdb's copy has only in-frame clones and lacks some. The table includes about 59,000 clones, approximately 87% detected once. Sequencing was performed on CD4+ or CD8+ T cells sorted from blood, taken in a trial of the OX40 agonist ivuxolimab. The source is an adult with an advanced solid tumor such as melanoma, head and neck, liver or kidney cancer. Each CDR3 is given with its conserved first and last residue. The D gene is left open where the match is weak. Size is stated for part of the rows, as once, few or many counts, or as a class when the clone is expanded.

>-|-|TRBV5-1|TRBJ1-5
TGCGCCAGCAGCTCCGACCAGGGACAGCCCCAGCATTTT
CASSSDQGQPQHF
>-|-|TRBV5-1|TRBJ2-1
TGCGCCAGCAGCTTGCCCTACCCGGGGGATAGCTCCTACAATGAGCAGTTCTTC
CASSLPYPGDSSYNEQFF
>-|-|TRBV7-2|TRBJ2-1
TGTGCCAGCGGCCCGGCTCCAGCGTCCTACAATGAGCAGTTCTTC
CASGPAPASYNEQFF
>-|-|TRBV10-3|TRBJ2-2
TGTGCCATCAGCGGGACCAACACCGGGGAGCTGTTTTTT
CAISGTNTGELFF
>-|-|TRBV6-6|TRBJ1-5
TGTGCCTCAACGGAGAGGGAAGGAAGTCAGCCCCAGCATTTT
CASTEREGSQPQHF
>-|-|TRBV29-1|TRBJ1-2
TGCAGCGTCGGTGTGGGGAGGGACTATGGCTACACCTTC
CSVGVGRDYGYTF
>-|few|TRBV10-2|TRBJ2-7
TGCGCCAGCAGTGAGTCGTCGGGAACTGGTTACGAGCAGTACTTC
CASSESSGTGYEQYF
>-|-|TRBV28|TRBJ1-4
TGTGCCAGCAGTTTAATGGGAGGGGGAGGGGCAACTAATGAAAAACTGTTTTTT
CASSLMGGGGATNEKLFF
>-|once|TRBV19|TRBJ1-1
TGTGCCAGTAGCTACGACTGGCGGGACACTGAAGCTTTCTTT
CASSYDWRDTEAFF
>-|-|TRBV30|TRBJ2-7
TGTGCCTGGAGTGTAGTCTACAAGAAGGCCTACGAGCAGTACTTC
CAWSVVYKKAYEQYF
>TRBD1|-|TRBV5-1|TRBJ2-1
TGCGCCAGCAGCCCCGGACAGGACTACAATGAGCAGTTCTTC
CASSPGQDYNEQFF
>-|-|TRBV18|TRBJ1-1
TGTGCCAGCTCAGGGGGTCGGAACACTGAAGCTTTCTTT
CASSGGRNTEAFF
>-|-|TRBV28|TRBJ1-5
TGTGCCAGCAGTCCGGGCGGGTCGATTCAGCCCCAGCATTTT
CASSPGGSIQPQHF
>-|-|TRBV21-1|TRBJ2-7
TGTGCCAGCAGCAAAAAATGGTGGCTAGCCTCGTACGAGCAGTACTTC
CASSKKWWLASYEQYF
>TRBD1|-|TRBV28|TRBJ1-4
TGTGCCAGCAGTTTGCCGGGACAGGGTGGCGAAAAACTGTTTTTT
CASSLPGQGGEKLFF
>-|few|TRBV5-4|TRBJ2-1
TGTGCCAGCAGCGCCCTTTACAATGAGCAGTTCTTC
CASSALYNEQFF
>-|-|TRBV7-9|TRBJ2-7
TGTGCCAGCAGCCCCCGGTCCGGGGGATATCCCTCCTACGAGCAGTACTTC
CASSPRSGGYPSYEQYF
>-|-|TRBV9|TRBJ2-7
TGTGCCAGCAGCGCCATTTTGGGAAGGGGCGAGCAGTACTTC
CASSAILGRGEQYF
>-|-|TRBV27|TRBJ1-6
TGTGCCAGCAGTTTAGAAAGGGGAAGGCTCCACTTT
CASSLERGRLHF
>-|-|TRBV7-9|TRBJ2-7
TGTGCCAGCAGCTTAGCGATAGCTTCCGAGCAGTACTTC
CASSLAIASEQYF
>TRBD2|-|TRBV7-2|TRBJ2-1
TGTGCCAGCAGCTTGGGGACTAGCGGGAATGAGCAGTTCTTC
CASSLGTSGNEQFF
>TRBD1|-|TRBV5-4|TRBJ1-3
TGTGCCAGCAGCTTGGCCGAGGGACAGGGTTTTGGAAACACCATATATTTT
CASSLAEGQGFGNTIYF
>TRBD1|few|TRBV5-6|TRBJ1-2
TGTGCCAGCAGCCTCGGGACAGGTTATGGCTACACCTTC
CASSLGTGYGYTF
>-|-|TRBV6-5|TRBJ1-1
TGTGCCAGCAGTTTTCGTCAGAACACTGAAGCTTTCTTT
CASSFRQNTEAFF
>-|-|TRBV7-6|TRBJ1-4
TGTGCCAGCAGCTTAGCGATTACTAATGAAAAACTGTTTTTT
CASSLAITNEKLFF
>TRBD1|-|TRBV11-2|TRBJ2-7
TGTGCCAGCAGCTTAGGTAGCATCCGGGACAGGGGGAGGTACGAGCAGTACTTC
CASSLGSIRDRGRYEQYF
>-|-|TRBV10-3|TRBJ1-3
TGTGCCATCAGTGACCCGAGGGGGGATCTCTCTGGAAACACCATATATTTT
CAISDPRGDLSGNTIYF
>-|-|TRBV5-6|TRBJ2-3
TGTGCCAGCAGCTTCCCAGGGGTGAGAGGTACGCAGTATTTT
CASSFPGVRGTQYF
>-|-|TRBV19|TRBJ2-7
TGTGCCAGTAGTATAATGTGGACTACCCCCTACGAGCAGTACTTC
CASSIMWTTPYEQYF